One and the same sample provided the 29 T cell receptor beta chains below, sequenced in a study of brain T cells in children with intractable seizures listed by TCRdb under 2021. To prepare the library, the immunoSEQ multiplex PCR assay was applied. TCRdb carries this immuneACCESS record with in-frame sequences only. Its versions omit some clonotypes, under half of them owing to an unresolved V gene in the studies checked, with the rest unexplained. The sample profile shows about 64,000 clones; approximately 95% of them were found once. The top ten hold roughly 0.38% of the sample. What this sample's time point label stands for: resected brain tissue, or blood drawn just prior to surgery. The material was peripheral blood, obtained at surgery. The receptors come from a boy under two years old with focal cortical dysplasia and intractable seizures.

The chain recombines TRBV6-5 with TRBJ1-1, with D possibly being TRBD1 (5 bases). The V end was cut by 6 bases, the J end by 1 base, with 9 bases between. The CDR3 runs 13 residues. CDR1 MNHEY and CDR2 SVGAGI come from the germline V gene. The CDR3 DNA reads as TGTGCCAGCAGCTCGGGGCCGAACACTGAAGCTTTCTTT. It codes for CASSSGPNTEAFF.

This rearrangement joins TRBV11-2 to TRBJ2-1, with 8 bases lining up with TRBD1. The V gene end was trimmed by 5 bases and the J gene end by 5 bases; junction bases not matched to a gene: 2. This CDR3 has 13 residues. Germline lookup yields CDR1 SGHAT and CDR2 FQNNGV. This CDR3 reads CASSPGGNNEQFF. CDR3 in DNA: TGTGCCAGCAGCCCAGGGGGCAACAATGAGCAGTTCTTC. The entire variable domain, with the rest obtained from reference TRBV11-2 and TRBJ2-1, is as follows: EAGVAQSPRYKIIEKRQSVAFWCNPISGHATLYWYQQILGQGPKLLIQFQNNGVVDDSQLPKDRFSAERLKGVDSTLKIQPAKLEDSAVYLCASSPGGNNEQFFGPGTRLTVL.

J is TRBJ2-1 and V is TRBV15; 10 bases align to TRBD2. Germline V CDR1 and CDR2: LNHNV, YYDKDF (reference sequence). This CDR3 is built from 17 residues. Trimming cost V 1 base and J 4 bases; bases outside gene matches: 7. CDR3 sequence reads: CATSRVGASGSYNEQFF. For the CDR3, the DNA is TGTGCCACCAGCAGAGTAGGGGCTAGCGGGAGTTACAATGAGCAGTTCTTC.

The rearrangement links TRBV14 to TRBJ1-6; D possibly corresponds to TRBD1 (5 bases). Germline V gene sequence: CDR1 SGHDN, CDR2 FVKESK. CDR3 size: 13 residues. V lost 2 bases and J 7 bases, leaving 6 bases between the germline ends. As DNA, the CDR3 is TGTGCCAGCAGCCAACGGGGCAATTCACCCCTCCACTTT. The encoded protein is CASSQRGNSPLHF.

The V call is TRBV7-9, the J call TRBJ2-6; D tentatively fits TRBD1 or TRBD2 (6 bases each). V was pared by 1 base and J by 0 bases, with 13 bases between. CDR1 and CDR2 (germline): SEHNR, FQNEAQ (reference sequence). The CDR3 is 18 amino acids. The CDR3 DNA follows: TGTGCCAGCAGCTTAGTCGGGGGCGTGAGCTCTGGGGCCAACGTCCTGACTTTC. Translated: CASSLVGGVSSGANVLTF.

The J gene is TRBJ2-7, the V gene TRBV5-6; 10 positions match TRBD1. CDR3 length: 16 amino acids. Germline lookup yields CDR1 SGHDT and CDR2 YYEEEE. The V and J ends lost 4 bases and 4 bases, in that order; junction bases with no gene match: 11. The CDR3 coding sequence is TGTGCCAGCAGCCAGCCCGGGACAGGGGTCATATACGAGCAGTACTTC. It specifies CASSQPGTGVIYEQYF.

This chain uses TRBV5-4 with TRBJ2-2; possible D gene TRBD2, 6 bases. The germline V and J ends were trimmed by 1 base and 4 bases, with 14 bases remaining between them. The germline CDR1 and CDR2 sequences are SGHNT and YYREEE (reference sequence). The CDR3 length is 16 residues. The DNA for the CDR3 is TGTGCCAGCAGCTTGCTCTACCGGGAGAGCACCGGGGAGCTGTTTTTT. Its translation: CASSLLYRESTGELFF.

The V call is TRBV20-1, the J call TRBJ2-7, with 7 positions matching TRBD1. Germline V lookup: CDR1 DFQATT, CDR2 SNEGSKA (reference sequence). J lost 0 bases, V lost 3 bases, and 8 bases had no gene match. The CDR3 consists of 15 residues. The CDR3 DNA reads as TGCAGTGCTAGTAGCCGGGACAGAAGCTCCTACGAGCAGTACTTC. This translates into CSASSRDRSSYEQYF.

V gene TRBV7-2 combines with J gene TRBJ2-7; D remains ambiguous. V gave up 3 bases and J gave up 4 bases, with 13 bases separating them. The CDR3 length is 14 residues. Germline CDR1 SGHTA, CDR2 FQGNSA. The chain's CDR3 is CASSFSVGGYEQYF. CDR3 sequence (DNA): TGTGCCAGCAGCTTTTCCGTTGGCGGATACGAGCAGTACTTC.

This rearrangement joins TRBV5-1 to TRBJ2-7; D is tentatively TRBD1 or TRBD2 (5 bases each). The CDR3 is 15 residues long. The V gene's germline CDR1 is SGHRS and CDR2 YFSETQ. Trimming removed 5 bases from V and 1 base from J, with 16 bases in between. The CDR3 loop reads CASSNDSPGSYEQYF. In nucleotides, the CDR3 is TGCGCCAGCAGTAACGACAGCCCGGGATCCTACGAGCAGTACTTC.

This clone was observed a few times. The rearrangement uses TRBV6-1 and TRBJ1-4, with D possibly matching TRBD1 (5 bases). This CDR3 has 16 amino acids. Germline CDR1 MNHNS, CDR2 SASEGT. Trimming shortened V by 4 bases and J by 0 bases, and 12 bases separated the two germline ends. The CDR3 coding sequence is TGTGCCAGCAGTGGGGGTAGGGGAACAACTAATGAAAAACTGTTTTTT. It codes for CASSGGRGTTNEKLFF.

The chain combines TRBV9 with TRBJ2-3, with 10 bases fitting TRBD1. Unmatched junction bases numbered 8, after V lost 3 bases and J lost 4 bases. The CDR3 has 16 residues. Germline loops: CDR1 SGDLS, CDR2 YYNGEE. The CDR3 loop reads CASSGSGTGVADTQYF. The CDR3 DNA is TGTGCCAGCAGCGGGTCCGGGACAGGGGTCGCAGATACGCAGTATTTT.

The chain carries TRBV6-1 and TRBJ2-7, with 10 nucleotides matching TRBD1. V shed 1 base, J shed 3 bases, and the junction held 0 bases outside the gene matches. This CDR3 spans 14 amino acids. The germline V gene encodes CDR1 MNHNS and CDR2 SASEGT. The CDR3 here is CASSEGTGGYEQYF. The CDR3, as DNA: TGTGCCAGCAGTGAAGGGACAGGGGGCTACGAGCAGTACTTC.

The rearrangement uses TRBV5-5 and TRBJ1-1; D ambiguous. Germline V gives CDR1 SGHKS, CDR2 YYEKEE (reference sequence). V was trimmed by 6 bases and J by 11 bases, leaving 14 bases between them. The CDR3 covers 11 residues. The CDR3 nucleotides are TGTGCCAGCACCGTGGGATTGGAGGCTTTCTTT. It codes for CASTVGLEAFF. The variable domain in full, with the rest retrieved from reference TRBV5-5 and TRBJ1-1, is DAGVTQSPTHLIKTRGQQVTLRCSPISGHKSVSWYQQVLGQGPQFIFQYYEKEERGRGNFPDRFSARQFPNYSSELNVNALLLGDSALYLCASTVGLEAFFGQGTRLTVV.

The CDR3 DNA is TGTGCCAGTAGTCGAGATTACTCTGGAAACACCATATATTTT. This sequence encodes CASSRDYSGNTIYF. The chain is built from TRBV19 and TRBJ1-3; D call uncertain. The CDR3 spans 14 residues. V lost 5 bases and J lost 0, with 8 bases in between. CDR1 LNHDA and CDR2 SQIVND come from the germline V gene (reference sequence).

This chain uses TRBV6-5 with TRBJ2-7, with no clear D. The length of the CDR3 is 13 residues. Germline V gives CDR1 MNHEY, CDR2 SVGAGI. V was shortened by 5 bases and J by 12 bases, with 20 bases between the two germline ends. The CDR3 DNA reads as TGTGCCAGCAGTAGATCCGGGCCAGGATTTCTGTACTTC. Its translation: CASSRSGPGFLYF.

This clone has only a few counts. The DNA of the CDR3 is TGTGCCAGCAGCTTGGATAGAACTGGTGTTGGGGAGCAGTACTTC. Protein sequence: CASSLDRTGVGEQYF. This rearrangement joins TRBV5-4 to TRBJ2-7; D is unresolved. Germline CDR1 is SGHNT and CDR2 is YYREEE (reference sequence). The CDR3 has 15 amino acids. Between the trimmed V and J ends, which lost 0 bases and 7 bases, there was a span of 17 bases.

V gene TRBV7-6 combines with J gene TRBJ2-5, with 8 bases lining up with TRBD2. V dropped 3 bases and J dropped 4; count of bases not matched to a gene: 7. CDR1 is SGHVS, CDR2 FNYEAQ, per germline. The CDR3 contains 15 residues. The CDR3 nucleotides read TGTGCCAGCAGCTTTATCGGGGGGGCCGGAGAGACCCAGTACTTC. Its protein product is CASSFIGGAGETQYF. The variable domain in full, completed from reference TRBV7-6 and TRBJ2-5, reads GAGVSQSPRYKVTKRGQDVALRCDPISGHVSLYWYRQALGQGPEFLTYFNYEAQQDKSGLPNDRFSAERPEGSISTLTIQRTEQRDSAMYRCASSFIGGAGETQYFGPGTRLLVL.

The chain links TRBV15 to TRBJ2-3; D may match TRBD1 or TRBD2 (5 bases each). The CDR3 has 20 residues. Germline loops: CDR1 LNHNV, CDR2 YYDKDF (reference sequence). V shed 0 bases and J shed 6 bases, with 28 bases lying between them. The CDR3 loop is CATSRDKIGGNLFHWDTQYF. The CDR3 region has the DNA TGTGCCACCAGCAGAGATAAGATTGGGGGAAACCTCTTTCATTGGGATACGCAGTATTTT.

V is TRBV5-6 and J is TRBJ2-3; 12 positions agree with TRBD2. Germline V gene lookup returns CDR1 SGHDT and CDR2 YYEEEE. Trimming cost V 1 base and J 4 bases; bases outside gene matches: 4. This CDR3 has 16 residues. The CDR3 bases are TGTGCCAGCAGCTTGACTAGCGGGGGGTCCGCAGATACGCAGTATTTT. Translating gives CASSLTSGGSADTQYF.

The chain has TRBV6-5 and TRBJ1-1, with D uncertain. Trimming stripped 1 base from V and 7 bases from J, with 10 bases between. The CDR3 spans 13 residues. Germline V CDR1 and CDR2: MNHEY, SVGAGI. CDR3 DNA: TGTGCCAGCAGTTACTGGGGTCGCAGTGAAGCTTTCTTT. Translation gives CASSYWGRSEAFF.

The chain joins TRBV11-1 to TRBJ2-7; 9 bases match TRBD1. The junction had 9 bases not matched to a gene; V was cut back by 5 bases and J by 4 bases. Germline V gives CDR1 SGHAT, CDR2 FQDESV (reference sequence). There are 15 residues in the CDR3. CDR3 residues: CASSAHRGRGYEQYF. CDR3 DNA: TGTGCCAGCAGCGCGCACAGGGGGCGCGGATACGAGCAGTACTTC. Full variable domain (remainder filled in from reference TRBV11-1 and TRBJ2-7): EAEVAQSPRYKITEKSQAVAFWCDPISGHATLYWYRQILGQGPELLVQFQDESVVDDSQLPKDRFSAERLKGVDSTLKIQPAELGDSAMYLCASSAHRGRGYEQYFGPGTRLTVT.

The chain joins TRBV7-3 to TRBJ2-3; 13 bases are shared with TRBD2. The J segment lost 4 bases and the V segment lost 4 bases, leaving 5 bases of the junction unmatched. The CDR3 totals 16 residues. CDR1 SGHTA and CDR2 FQGTGA come from the germline V gene. The CDR3 DNA reads as TGTGCCAGCAGCTGGACTAGCGGGAGAGGGGCAGATACGCAGTATTTT. Its protein product is CASSWTSGRGADTQYF. Full variable domain (outside the CDR3, taken from reference TRBV7-3 and TRBJ2-3): GAGVSQTPSNKVTEKGKYVELRCDPISGHTALYWYRQSLGQGPEFLIYFQGTGAADDSGLPNDRFFAVRPEGSVSTLKIQRTERGDSAVYLCASSWTSGRGADTQYFGPGTRLTVL.

A single count supports this clone. V and J are TRBV28 and TRBJ2-5; 7 positions agree with TRBD2. CDR1 and CDR2 from the germline V gene are MDHEN and SYDVKM. J lost 3 bases, V lost 1 base, and 8 bases had no gene match. The length of the CDR3 is 16 residues. CDR3 sequence (DNA): TGTGCCAGCAGTTTATTGGGTCAGCGGGGAAAAGAGACCCAGTACTTC. Protein product: CASSLLGQRGKETQYF.

J is TRBJ2-4 and V is TRBV5-4; 12 positions agree with TRBD2. Germline values: CDR1 SGHNT, CDR2 YYREEE (reference sequence). V trimming: 0 bases; J trimming: 0 bases; junction bases outside the gene matches: 7. The CDR3 has 19 residues. As DNA, the CDR3 is TGTGCCAGCAGCTTGGGTCTAGCGGGGGGGCCGTTAGCCAAAAACATTCAGTACTTC. This gives the protein CASSLGLAGGPLAKNIQYF.

The V gene is TRBV6-5, the J gene TRBJ1-1; 9 nucleotides match TRBD1. Trimming at V came to 2 bases and at J to 7 bases, leaving 8 bases not matched to a gene. Germline CDR1 reads MNHEY; CDR2 reads SVGAGI. The CDR3 is 15 amino acids. The CDR3 spells CASSYRYRGHLEAFF. DNA of the CDR3: TGTGCCAGCAGTTACCGTTACAGGGGGCATCTTGAAGCTTTCTTT.

This chain joins TRBV28 and TRBJ2-1; a weak D match, TRBD2 (5 bases). Trimming left V 6 bases short and J 7 bases short, with 16 bases between. The germline V gene has CDR1 MDHEN and CDR2 SYDVKM. This CDR3 region has 14 residues. CDR3 sequence reads: CASSRSPRRNEQFF. The CDR3 DNA sequence: TGTGCCAGCAGCCGTAGTCCTCGGAGGAATGAGCAGTTCTTC.

This chain links TRBV4-1 with TRBJ1-6; a possible D gene is TRBD1 (5 bases). The V gene's germline CDR1 is MGHRA and CDR2 YSYEKL. Trimming cost V 3 bases and J 1 base, with 13 bases left between them. The CDR3 is made up of 17 amino acids. CDR3 DNA: TGCGCCAGCAGCCATGGCAGGGTGTTGTCCTATAATTCACCCCTCCACTTT. Translation: CASSHGRVLSYNSPLHF.

The rearrangement links TRBV19 to TRBJ1-2; the match to TRBD1 covers 12 bases. Looked up from germline, CDR1 is LNHDA and CDR2 is SQIVND (reference sequence). The CDR3 loop spans 15 amino acids. The trim removed 5 bases at V and 8 bases at J, leaving 9 bases unmatched. The CDR3 DNA reads TGTGCCAGTAGTTCGCCGGGACAGGGGGCGACGGGCTACACCTTC. The encoded protein is CASSSPGQGATGYTF.